The 2 T cell receptor beta chains given below trace back to one sample, sequenced in a study of blood T cell repertoires in COVID-19 (dated by TCRdb to 2020 to 2022). Library method: the immunoSEQ multiplex PCR assay. Held by TCRdb, this immuneACCESS table contains in-frame sequences only and omits some clones. Under half of the omission traces to an unresolved V gene where checked; the cause of the rest is unknown. In all, the sample holds 20,000 to 30,000 clones, and around 79% of those were seen once. Clones ranked in the top ten supply roughly 15% of the sample. What was sequenced was peripheral blood. These receptors were collected from a man aged 80 or over with active or convalescent COVID-19.

This sequence joins TRBV12-5 and TRBJ2-5; D is unclear. V lost 1 base to trimming and J lost 5 bases, with 8 bases between them. CDR1 is LGHNT, CDR2 FRNRAP, per germline. The CDR3 extends over 13 amino acids. CDR3 nucleotide sequence: TGTGCTAGTGGTTTGGACTCTCGGGAGACCCAGTACTTC. Translation: CASGLDSRETQYF.

This clone was seen a few times. J is TRBJ2-1 and V is TRBV27, with D maybe TRBD2 (6 bases). The CDR3 spans 15 residues. Per the germline V gene, CDR1 is MNHEY and CDR2 is SMNVEV (reference sequence). The V end lost 5 bases, the J end lost 4 bases, and 15 bases lay between the germline ends. The CDR3 DNA reads TGTGCCAGCAGTCCGTCAGCGGGCGATTACAATGAGCAGTTCTTC. Its protein product is CASSPSAGDYNEQFF.